The next 3 T cell receptor beta chains were all read from a single sample in a study of T cell responses to AZD1222 COVID-19 vaccine. Profiling relied on immunoSEQ multiplex PCR, and the TCRdb table lists in-frame clones only, not all of them. The sample consists of 95,000 to 110,000 clones, around nine tenths of them appearing once. The sample was peripheral blood, taken 28 days after the second AZD1222 dose. Source of these receptors: an adult who received the AZD1222 COVID-19 vaccine.

The chain is built from TRBV11-2 and TRBJ1-3; D not resolved. Germline assignment: CDR1 SGHAT and CDR2 FQNNGV. V lost 6 bases and J lost 3, with 15 bases in between. This CDR3 spans 15 amino acids. Written as DNA, the CDR3 is TGTGCCAGCAGTCCGCAAATGATGCTTGGAAACACCATATATTTT. The encoded protein is CASSPQMMLGNTIYF.

The V call is TRBV6-4, the J call TRBJ2-7; D gene unclear. Trimming shortened V by 3 bases and J by 6 bases, and 12 bases separated the two germline ends. The CDR3 consists of 13 residues. Germline V gene data show CDR1 as MRHNA and CDR2 as SNTAGT. CDR3 sequence: CASSEYKGGEQYF. CDR3 DNA: TGTGCCAGCAGTGAATATAAAGGCGGCGAGCAGTACTTC.

The chain joins TRBV6-1 to TRBJ1-1; the match to TRBD1 covers 7 bases. V was pared by 3 bases and J by 1 base, with 2 bases of the junction left unmatched. Germline V lookup: CDR1 MNHNS, CDR2 SASEGT. This CDR3 spans 14 amino acids. This CDR3 is CASSETGWNTEAFF. The CDR3 DNA is TGTGCCAGCAGTGAGACAGGGTGGAACACTGAAGCTTTCTTT.